This T cell receptor beta chain was captured by sequencing in a study of cytomegalovirus exposure and HLA in healthy donors. Notes on the study in general: Altogether, 150 to 200 TCR beta chains were recorded as cytomegalovirus-associated.

60 Vbeta and 13 Jbeta primers were used in PCR. Using immunoSEQ multiplex PCR, the repertoire was profiled, and TCRdb retains in-frame clones only, with some absent. This table has about 69,000 clones, about 70% appearing once. Points on this clone: Its antigen remains unidentified.

Each donor's status was that of a healthy bone marrow donor. Per germline, CDR1 MGHRA and CDR2 YSYEKL. Trimming stripped 3 bases from V and 0 bases from J, with 15 bases between. CDR3 length: 17 amino acids. Sequencing input: PBMCs. The receptor was derived from a man aged 18 to 30 in good health and CMV-seronegative. The rearrangement uses TRBV4-1 and TRBJ1-3; D is possibly TRBD1 (5 bases). In DNA, the CDR3 is TGCGCCAGCAGCCAGGAGGGGTTCAGTTCCTCTGGAAACACCATATATTTT. Its translation is CASSQEGFSSSGNTIYF.